This T cell receptor beta chain is drawn from a study of beta chain features in type 1 diabetes. On average, the one heparinised blood draw given by each donor was approximately 120 mL. Each sorted population was over 98% pure. J was trimmed by 5 bases and V by 0 bases; bases with no gene match: 2. CDR3 length: 14 residues. Germline V lookup: CDR1 SGHRS, CDR2 YFSETQ. Whole-study results and caveats: A moderate, significant TCRB CDR3 shortening appeared in type 1 diabetes across four CD4+ subsets. Cells with high TCR expression could be over-represented when cDNA is sequenced.

The entirety of the isolated RNA underwent reverse transcription, so expressed TCRB transcripts were sequenced. Clones were read by immunoSEQ multiplex PCR, and TCRdb kept only the in-frame ones, dropping some. The data hold 640,000 or so clones, with around 15% observed a single time. In this sample, this clone turned up a few times. Its antigen is not identified. Additional DNA sequences in this sample encode the identical CDR3. Sequenced input: naive CD4+ T cells from blood. The chain carries TRBV5-1 and TRBJ2-1, with 7 bases identical to TRBD2. This receptor was obtained from a man between 18 and 35 years old with type 1 diabetes. The CDR3: CASSLGGSDNEQFF. The CDR3 DNA is TGCGCCAGCAGCTTGGGCGGGAGCGACAATGAGCAGTTCTTC. Drawing the rest from reference TRBV5-1 and TRBJ2-1, the complete variable domain is KAGVTQTPRYLIKTRGQQVTLSCSPISGHRSVSWYQQTPGQGLQFLFEYFSETQRNKGNFPGRFSGRQFSNSRSEMNVSTLELGDSALYLCASSLGGSDNEQFFGPGTRLTVL.